The 8 T cell receptor beta chains below all came from one sample that was sequenced in a study of cytomegalovirus exposure and HLA in healthy donors. Generated by immunoSEQ multiplex PCR, the TCRdb table keeps only in-frame clones and is missing some. The sample contains about 160,000 clones, roughly nine tenths of which appear only once. Sequences were obtained from PBMCs. Receptors were obtained from a man between 18 and 35 years old in good health and CMV-seropositive.

The V gene is TRBV29-1, the J gene TRBJ2-3, with 14 bases identical to TRBD2. This CDR3 is 17 amino acids long. Trimming at V came to 4 bases and at J to 5 bases, leaving 11 bases not matched to a gene. Germline values: CDR1 SQVTM, CDR2 ANQGSEA. CDR3 region: CSVVGLAGALVEDTQYF. The CDR3 region has the DNA TGCAGCGTTGTGGGACTAGCGGGAGCGTTGGTAGAAGATACGCAGTATTTT.

CDR3 sequence reads: CASSGMGGLYGYTF. CDR3 DNA sequence: TGTGCCAGCAGCGGGATGGGCGGACTCTATGGCTACACCTTC. The V call is TRBV9, the J call TRBJ1-2; D gene uncertain. This CDR3 contains 14 residues. V gave up 3 bases and J gave up 4 bases, with 13 bases separating them. Germline-derived CDR1 and CDR2 are SGDLS and YYNGEE. Filled out from reference TRBV9 and TRBJ1-2, the complete variable domain reads DSGVTQTPKHLITATGQRVTLRCSPRSGDLSVYWYQQSLDQGLQFLIQYYNGEERAKGNILERFSAQQFPDLHSELNLSSLELGDSALYFCASSGMGGLYGYTFGSGTRLTVV.

The sample holds a few counts of this clone. The chain uses TRBV6-1 and TRBJ2-2; tentatively, D is TRBD1 (5 bases). Trimming shortened V by 8 bases and J by 2 bases, and 12 bases separated the two germline ends. CDR1 MNHNS and CDR2 SASEGT come from the germline V gene. The CDR3 extends over 14 amino acids. CDR3 nucleotide sequence: TGTGCCAGCGAGACAGAAACTAACACCGGGGAGCTGTTTTTT. This translates into CASETETNTGELFF.

The chain uses TRBV5-1 and TRBJ2-7; 7 bases map to TRBD2. Germline CDR1 and CDR2: SGHRS and YFSETQ. This CDR3 has 16 residues. J gave up 7 bases and V 0 bases, and 13 bases lay outside the gene matches. CDR3 amino acids: CASSLGEGLRRAEQYF. The CDR3 region has the DNA TGCGCCAGCAGCTTGGGGGAGGGACTCAGACGGGCTGAGCAGTACTTC. Variable domain in full (rest from reference TRBV5-1 and TRBJ2-7): KAGVTQTPRYLIKTRGQQVTLSCSPISGHRSVSWYQQTPGQGLQFLFEYFSETQRNKGNFPGRFSGRQFSNSRSEMNVSTLELGDSALYLCASSLGEGLRRAEQYFGPGTRLTVT.

The J gene is TRBJ1-3, the V gene TRBV19; possibly TRBD1 for D (5 bases). Germline assignment: CDR1 LNHDA and CDR2 SQIVND (reference sequence). The CDR3 consists of 15 residues. Trimming stripped 4 bases from V and 0 bases from J, with 10 bases between. The CDR3, as DNA: TGTGCCAGTAGTAAATTGACAGCCTCTGGAAACACCATATATTTT. Protein sequence: CASSKLTASGNTIYF.

CDR3 sequence reads: CASSGGDRYNQPQHF. In nucleotides, the CDR3 is TGTGCCAGCAGTGGGGGCGACAGATACAATCAGCCCCAGCATTTT. This sequence joins TRBV25-1 and TRBJ1-5; a weak D match, TRBD1 (5 bases). Germline lookup yields CDR1 MGHDK and CDR2 SYGVNS. The V end was cut by 4 bases, the J end by 3 bases, with 13 bases between. The CDR3 contains 15 residues. The whole variable domain, filled in from reference TRBV25-1 and TRBJ1-5, reads EADIYQTPRYLVIGTGKKITLECSQTMGHDKMYWYQQDPGMELHLIHYSYGVNSTEKGDLSSESTVSRIRTEHFPLTLESARPSHTSQYLCASSGGDRYNQPQHFGDGTRLSIL.

The chain has TRBV13 and TRBJ2-1; 9 bases fit TRBD1. The junction had 10 bases not matched to a gene; V was cut back by 4 bases and J by 9 bases. CDR1 and CDR2 from the germline V gene are PRHDT and FYEKMQ (reference sequence). This CDR3 region has 15 residues. For the CDR3, the DNA is TGTGCCAGCAGCTCTCCGGGACAGGGTCTGCTTGAGCAGTTCTTC. Translated: CASSSPGQGLLEQFF.

This clone appeared a few times. This rearrangement joins TRBV14 to TRBJ2-7, with D possibly TRBD1 on 5 matching bases. Trimming took off 0 bases at V and 7 bases at J, with 13 bases between the two ends. This CDR3 has 14 residues. Germline CDR1 is SGHDN and CDR2 is FVKESK. CDR3 residues: CASSQDLMGREQYF. CDR3 nucleotides: TGTGCCAGCAGCCAAGATCTCATGGGGCGTGAGCAGTACTTC. Using reference TRBV14 and TRBJ2-7 for the parts outside the CDR3, the full variable domain is EAGVTQFPSHSVIEKGQTVTLRCDPISGHDNLYWYRRVMGKEIKFLLHFVKESKQDESGMPNNRFLAERTGGTYSTLKVQPAELEDSGVYFCASSQDLMGREQYFGPGTRLTVT.